The T cell receptor beta chain described here comes from a study of shared clonotypes between healthy human individuals. Only in-frame clones appear in the TCRdb table, and some are missing; sequencing was by immunoSEQ multiplex PCR. The sample holds about 600,000 clones; 97% are singletons and the top ten take about 0.06%. As to this clone: Its antigen is still unknown.

J lost 3 bases, V lost 0 bases, and 5 bases had no gene match. This CDR3 region has 15 residues. Germline V gene data show CDR1 as SEHNR and CDR2 as FQNEAQ (reference sequence). Study observations and caveats: In general, naive subsets displayed greater estimated richness than memory subsets did.

Sequenced input: naive CD4+ T cells sorted from blood. Subset reported: CD45RA+ positively selected. The TCR sequence derives from a woman aged 25 to 45 in good health. This chain connects TRBV7-9 to TRBJ2-7; TRBD2 agrees at 7 bases. CDR3 in DNA: TGTGCCAGCAGCTTAGCTGGGGGACTATACTACGAGCAGTACTTC. It is translated as CASSLAGGLYYEQYF.